Listed below are T cell receptor beta chains from one sample, sequenced in a study of shared clonotypes between healthy human individuals. Method: immunoSEQ multiplex PCR; TCRdb's copy keeps in-frame clones and lacks some. The sample holds 2 million or so clones; around 95% are singletons and the top ten take roughly 0.13%. Sample: naive CD4+ T cells sorted from blood. These receptors originate from a man younger than 30 in good health. Each CDR3 is given with its conserved first and last residue. The D gene is left open where the match is weak. The listing skips clone size in some rows; elsewhere it reads once, few, many or a size class.

D: -; J: TRBJ1-5; V: TRBV2; size: -; CDR3: CASNGGRQPQHF; DNA: TGTGCCAGCAACGGGGGGCGTCAGCCCCAGCATTTT
D: TRBD2; J: TRBJ2-7; V: TRBV5-4; size: few; CDR3: CASSLNPPSGSTQYF; DNA: TGTGCCAGCAGCTTGAACCCCCCTAGCGGGAGCACCCAGTACTTC
D: TRBD1; J: TRBJ1-6; V: TRBV7-2; size: -; CDR3: CASSFQQGDNSPLHF; DNA: TGTGCCAGCAGCTTCCAACAGGGGGACAATTCACCCCTCCACTTT
D: TRBD1; J: TRBJ2-7; V: TRBV10-1; size: -; CDR3: CASSEEGQVYEQYF; DNA: TGCGCCAGCAGTGAGGAGGGACAGGTCTACGAGCAGTACTTC
D: -; J: TRBJ2-2; V: TRBV10-3; size: -; CDR3: CAITPGTGELFF; DNA: TGTGCCATCACTCCGGGCACCGGGGAGCTGTTTTTT
D: -; J: TRBJ1-2; V: TRBV5-1; size: -; CDR3: CASSLKATNYGYTF; DNA: TGCGCCAGCAGCTTGAAGGCCACTAACTATGGCTACACCTTC
D: -; J: TRBJ2-5; V: TRBV7-2; size: -; CDR3: CASSLLGRKETQYF; DNA: TGTGCCAGCAGCTTATTGGGCAGGAAAGAGACCCAGTACTTC
D: TRBD2; J: TRBJ2-1; V: TRBV7-9; size: once; CDR3: CASSFRTSGNYNEQFF; DNA: TGTGCCAGCAGCTTTCGGACTAGCGGAAACTACAATGAGCAGTTCTTC
D: -; J: TRBJ2-3; V: TRBV7-9; size: -; CDR3: CASSRDITDTQYF; DNA: TGTGCCAGCAGCAGGGACATAACAGATACGCAGTATTTT
D: -; J: TRBJ1-2; V: TRBV2; size: -; CDR3: CASSEGALDGYTF; DNA: TGTGCCAGCAGTGAAGGGGCATTGGATGGCTACACCTTC
D: -; J: TRBJ2-1; V: TRBV7-9; size: once; CDR3: CASSEGQTEFF; DNA: TGTGCCAGCAGCGAAGGACAGACGGAGTTCTTC
D: -; J: TRBJ1-2; V: TRBV27; size: few; CDR3: CASRSSSDYRGYTF; DNA: TGTGCCAGCAGAAGTTCCTCGGACTACCGGGGCTACACCTTC
D: -; J: TRBJ1-1; V: TRBV29-1; size: -; CDR3: CSVEGLAMNTEAFF; DNA: TGCAGCGTTGAAGGATTGGCCATGAACACTGAAGCTTTCTTT
D: -; J: TRBJ1-1; V: TRBV10-3; size: -; CDR3: CAISESGGTEAFF; DNA: TGTGCCATCAGTGAGTCAGGGGGCACTGAAGCTTTCTTT
D: -; J: TRBJ2-7; V: TRBV16; size: -; CDR3: CASSQNRASSYEQYF; DNA: TGTGCCAGCAGCCAAAACAGGGCGAGCTCCTACGAGCAGTACTTC
D: TRBD2; J: TRBJ2-3; V: TRBV5-1; size: -; CDR3: CASSLVPLAAFTDTQYF; DNA: TGCGCCAGCAGCTTGGTCCCTCTAGCGGCCTTCACAGATACGCAGTATTTT